Following are 20 T cell receptor beta chains from one sample sequenced in a study of blood T cells in healthy people across ages. Then a second PCR, running about 7 to 11 cycles, was carried out with a sample-barcoded 5' primer and a J-beta primer mix. TCRdb fed the 5' RACE reads into MiXCR, producing one record per CDR3 protein. The repertoire holds more than 600,000 distinct CDR3 sequences, with just under 25% as singletons. This sample was shared with a second study, whose subject was T cells of mothers and their children.

The specimen sequenced was blood. Every receptor here comes from a boy younger than 18 in good health.

The chain recombines TRBV19 with TRBJ2-7; D may be TRBD2 (6 bases). CDR1 and CDR2 (germline): LNHDA, SQIVND (reference sequence). This CDR3 has 14 residues. V was clipped by 5 bases and J by 0 bases, with 11 bases between them. CDR3 sequence reads: CASSRDSNSYEQYF. The CDR3, as DNA: TGTGCCAGTAGTCGGGACTCTAACTCCTACGAGCAGTACTTC.

J is TRBJ1-1 and V is TRBV11-2; tentative D call: TRBD1 (6 bases). Trimming pared 1 base from V and 1 base from J, leaving 13 bases between. CDR1 is SGHAT and CDR2 is FQNNGV in the germline V gene. The CDR3 is made up of 16 amino acids. The CDR3 DNA is TGTGCCAGCAGCTTAGCTGGGGGGCGGACGAACACTGAAGCTTTCTTT. This encodes CASSLAGGRTNTEAFF.

This chain connects TRBV10-3 to TRBJ2-3; D not certain. In germline, CDR1 is ENHRY, CDR2 SYGVKD. The CDR3 totals 14 residues. With 7 bases removed from V and 2 bases from J, the gap between germline ends came to 13 bases. The CDR3 loop is CAITTEFTTDTQYF. CDR3 sequence (DNA): TGTGCCATCACCACAGAGTTTACCACAGATACGCAGTATTTT.

This clonotype was detected only a few times. This chain connects TRBV25-1 to TRBJ1-4; 9 bases fit TRBD1. The CDR3 contains 17 residues. V lost 3 bases to trimming and J lost 7 bases; unmatched junction nucleotides: 12. Germline V gene data show CDR1 as MGHDK and CDR2 as SYGVNS. DNA for the CDR3: TGTGCCAGCAGTGACCGAGGACAGGGGCGCTACCTTGAAAAACTGTTTTTT. Translation gives CASSDRGQGRYLEKLFF.

This clonotype came up once. This chain connects TRBV28 to TRBJ2-7; TRBD1 might be the D (5 bases). Looked up from germline, CDR1 is MDHEN and CDR2 is SYDVKM. This CDR3 is built from 13 residues. Trimming left V 7 bases short and J 3 bases short, with 13 bases between. CDR3 sequence (DNA): TGTGCCAGCAATTACGGACACGGCTACGAGCAGTACTTC. Translation: CASNYGHGYEQYF.

This clonotype was picked up a small number of times. This chain connects TRBV7-8 to TRBJ2-3, with TRBD2 matching over 11 bases. CDR1 is SGHVS, CDR2 FQNEAQ, per germline. Trimming took 3 bases from V and 7 from J; bases not matched to a gene: 3. The CDR3 has 14 amino acids. CDR3 nucleotides: TGTGCCAGCAGCTTTGTAGCGGGAGGGTATACGCAGTATTTT. It is translated as CASSFVAGGYTQYF.

This clonotype was seen only a few times. J is TRBJ2-7 and V is TRBV3-1; 10 bases match TRBD2. Germline-derived CDR1 and CDR2 are LGHDT and YNNKEL (reference sequence). The CDR3 has 13 residues. Losses at the gene ends were 1 base for V and 13 bases for J; bases not matched to a gene: 7. The CDR3: CASSQVGLAGVYF. The CDR3 region has the DNA TGTGCCAGCAGCCAAGTCGGGCTAGCGGGAGTTTACTTC.

The CDR3 protein is CASSFGLAGVTDTQYF. CDR3 in DNA: TGTGCCAGCAGCTTCGGACTAGCGGGGGTTACAGATACGCAGTATTTT. The chain carries TRBV7-2 and TRBJ2-3, with TRBD2 matching over 13 bases. With 3 bases clipped from V and 3 bases from J, the junction kept 3 bases outside the gene matches. This CDR3 is 16 amino acids long. In germline, CDR1 is SGHTA, CDR2 FQGNSA. The variable domain in full, completed from reference TRBV7-2 and TRBJ2-3, reads GAGVSQSPSNKVTEKGKDVELRCDPISGHTALYWYRQSLGQGLEFLIYFQGNSAPDKSGLPSDRFSAERTGGSVSTLTIQRTQQEDSAVYLCASSFGLAGVTDTQYFGPGTRLTVL.

CDR3 coding DNA: TGTGCCAGCAGCCCAAGGCGGTCCCCCTACGAGCAGTACTTC. It is translated as CASSPRRSPYEQYF. This rearrangement joins TRBV7-2 to TRBJ2-7; D call uncertain. CDR3 length: 14 amino acids. Germline CDR1 and CDR2: SGHTA and FQGNSA. V lost 5 bases and J lost 2, with 13 bases in between.

The chain employs TRBV20-1 and TRBJ2-1; 12 bases are a match to TRBD2. The CDR3 contains 14 residues. Unmatched junction bases numbered 8, after V lost 5 bases and J lost 9 bases. Germline values: CDR1 DFQATT, CDR2 SNEGSKA (reference sequence). CDR3 sequence (DNA): TGCAGTGCTGCCTCTAGCGGGAGGGCCGTTGAGCAGTTCTTC. Protein product: CSAASSGRAVEQFF.

The chain has TRBV21-1 and TRBJ2-4. TRBV21-1 represents a pseudogene. The CDR3 runs 16 residues. CDR3 amino acids: CASSRDSSLAKNIQYF. The DNA for the CDR3 is TGTGCCAGCAGCAGAGATTCGAGCTTAGCCAAAAACATTCAGTACTTC.

A word on this clonotype: A read error may produce the germline difference seen at one junction end. The V gene is TRBV24-1, the J gene TRBJ2-2; the match to TRBD1 covers 7 bases. The CDR3 spans 17 residues. Per the germline V gene, CDR1 is KGHDR and CDR2 is SFDVKD. The CDR3 DNA sequence: TGTGCTACCAGTGATCCCGGGACAGACAAGAACACCGGGGAGCTGTTTTTT. Amino acids: CATSDPGTDKNTGELFF.

J is TRBJ2-3 and V is TRBV27; D assignment may be TRBD1 or TRBD2 (6 bases each). V was shortened by 7 bases and J by 1 base, with 15 bases between the two germline ends. Germline CDR1 and CDR2: MNHEY and SMNVEV (reference sequence). The CDR3 totals 15 residues. The CDR3 protein is CASISEGGGTDTQYF. In DNA, the CDR3 is TGTGCCAGCATCTCGGAGGGGGGAGGCACAGATACGCAGTATTTT.

This clonotype was seen a handful of times. The chain has TRBV3-1 and TRBJ2-2; a weak D match, TRBD1 (6 bases). Trimming removed 3 bases from V and 0 bases from J, with 8 bases in between. CDR3 size: 15 residues. The germline V gene has CDR1 LGHDT and CDR2 YNNKEL (reference sequence). DNA for the CDR3: TGTGCCAGCAGCCAGGGGACACCGAACACCGGGGAGCTGTTTTTT. This encodes CASSQGTPNTGELFF.

The rearrangement uses TRBV20-1 and TRBJ1-4; TRBD1 matches at 8 bases. The V segment lost 2 bases and the J segment 8 bases; nucleotides outside the gene matches: 7. The length of the CDR3 is 14 residues. Germline CDR1 and CDR2: DFQATT and SNEGSKA (reference sequence). The CDR3: CSARRGQGGEKLFF. In DNA form, the CDR3 reads TGCAGTGCTAGACGAGGACAGGGTGGCGAAAAACTGTTTTTT.

This clonotype has just a few counts. The chain uses TRBV6-5 and TRBJ2-5; 8 bases are shared with TRBD1. The germline V gene has CDR1 MNHEY and CDR2 SVGAGI. The junction had 4 bases not matched to a gene; V was cut back by 2 bases and J by 2 bases. CDR3 length equals 15 residues. CDR3 nucleotide sequence: TGTGCCAGCAGTTACGGGACAGGAAGACAAGAGACCCAGTACTTC. Its translation: CASSYGTGRQETQYF.

CDR3 nucleotides: TGTGCCAGCAGCACACCTGGGGCCGGAGAAAAACTGTTTTTT. It codes for CASSTPGAGEKLFF. J is TRBJ1-4 and V is TRBV7-9, with D perhaps TRBD1 (5 bases). The V gene's germline CDR1 is SEHNR and CDR2 FQNEAQ (reference sequence). The V end was cut by 5 bases, the J end by 8 bases, with 15 bases between. The CDR3 length is 14 residues.

In its sample, this clonotype was seen a few times. The chain uses TRBV24-1 and TRBJ2-1; D gene unclear. The CDR3 extends over 12 amino acids. V was pared by 3 bases and J by 7 bases, with 6 bases between. Germline CDR1 and CDR2: KGHDR and SFDVKD. CDR3 residues: CATSDLRNEQFF. DNA for the CDR3: TGTGCCACCAGTGATCTTAGAAATGAGCAGTTCTTC.

The rearrangement joins TRBV28 to TRBJ1-1, with D hard to call. Germline V lookup: CDR1 MDHEN, CDR2 SYDVKM. The CDR3 covers 13 residues. Trimming left V 3 bases short and J 1 base short, with 6 bases between. The CDR3 loop reads CASSFRPNTEAFF. The CDR3 region has the DNA TGTGCCAGCAGTTTTCGTCCGAACACTGAAGCTTTCTTT.

This clonotype was observed a handful of times. Sequence at one end of the junction differs from germline and may be a read error. V is TRBV13 and J is TRBJ2-5; TRBD1 agrees at 9 bases. The CDR3 is 13 residues long. CDR1 and CDR2 from the germline V gene are PRHDT and FYEKMQ (reference sequence). CDR3 residues: CTSSEGQGETQYF. In nucleotides, the CDR3 is TGTACCAGCAGCGAGGGACAGGGTGAGACCCAGTACTTC. The entire variable domain, with the rest obtained from reference TRBV13 and TRBJ2-5, is as follows: AAGVIQSPRHLIKEKRETATLKCYPIPRHDTVYWYQQGPGQDPQFLISFYEKMQSDKGSIPDRFSAQQFSDYHSELNMSSLELGDSALYFCTSSEGQGETQYFGPGTRLLVL.